The rows below give T cell receptor beta chains drawn from one sample of a study of shared clonotypes between healthy human individuals. TCRdb keeps only in-frame clones here, not all; method: immunoSEQ multiplex PCR. The sample has about 980,000 clones; less than 85% are singletons. Sample: memory CD4+ T cells sorted from blood. Receptors were obtained from a man younger than 35 in good health. Both conserved end residues are part of each CDR3. Each record gives: clone size, J gene, V gene, CDR3 protein. Size values are once, few and many counts, or a class for expanded clones, and some rows have none.

>many|TRBJ1-2|TRBV2
CASSRDRGGYTF
>-|TRBJ2-7|TRBV15
CATSRGAAGGEHRYF
>many|TRBJ2-1|TRBV19
CASSVAGSSYNEQFF
>-|TRBJ1-1|TRBV19
CASKEGGARTEAFF
>-|TRBJ2-3|TRBV18
CASSPQRDTQYF
>-|TRBJ2-1|TRBV5-1
CASSLFRGYNEQFF
>few|TRBJ2-7|TRBV6-1
CASIFWGRGGEQYF
>-|TRBJ1-5|TRBV28
CASSSNQVIVGNQPQHF
>-|TRBJ2-7|TRBV7-9
CASSLVAGAINEQYF
>-|TRBJ2-5|TRBV19
CASRVDQGKTQYF
>-|TRBJ1-1|TRBV10-2
CASSGGRGGNTEAFF
>-|TRBJ1-3|TRBV6-6
CASSPGTGVSGNTIYF
>-|TRBJ2-3|TRBV28
CASSFSGKGTDTQYF
>-|TRBJ2-1|TRBV10-3
CAISGPLAGGPDNEQFF
>-|TRBJ1-1|TRBV9
CASSVATNTEAFF
>-|TRBJ2-3|TRBV10-3
CAIASGGRGSTDTQYF
>-|TRBJ2-1|TRBV7-2
CASSAQLAGGINEQFF
>-|TRBJ1-4|TRBV28
CASRGPLVGEKLFF
>-|TRBJ2-5|TRBV5-1
CASTLGGFETQYF
>-|TRBJ2-1|TRBV11-1
CASSLRGPYNEQFF
>once|TRBJ2-1|TRBV28
CASSGTGQFF
>-|TRBJ2-7|TRBV21-1
CASSKGSDRGKIRFSYEQYF
>-|TRBJ2-7|TRBV18
CASSSKKPAAPGEQYF
>-|TRBJ1-5|TRBV27
CASSSHRGQPQHF
>few|TRBJ1-1|TRBV6-6
CASSYRQGARNTEAFF
>-|TRBJ2-7|TRBV5-6
CASSLALGQGYEQYF
>-|TRBJ1-2|TRBV2
CASTSDREGGYTF
>-|TRBJ1-1|TRBV27
CASSGWAEAFF
>-|TRBJ1-1|TRBV11-2
CASSLGGRSNTEAFF
>few|TRBJ1-1|TRBV5-1
CASSSRQSVNTEAFF
>-|TRBJ2-2|TRBV5-1
CASSLYRGLTGELFF
>-|TRBJ1-1|TRBV19
CASRKRGGTEAFF
>once|TRBJ2-4|TRBV18
CASSPPRDQTKNIQYF
>-|TRBJ1-6|TRBV28
CASNARDPSNSPLHF
>-|TRBJ1-1|TRBV4-1
CASSQDSNGGGADTEAFF
>few|TRBJ1-2|TRBV7-9
CASSWGERYGYTF
>many|TRBJ2-1|TRBV25-1
CASSPSTSGRNNEQFF
>few|TRBJ1-2|TRBV18
CASSPGTGENGYTF
>few|TRBJ2-7|TRBV7-2
CASSRGGTSYEQYF
>-|TRBJ2-1|TRBV28
CASRDRGGNEQFF
>-|TRBJ1-6|TRBV6-4
CASSDSRDGRNSPLHF
>-|TRBJ2-6|TRBV6-4
CASSDVAGANVLTF
>-|TRBJ2-6|TRBV15
CATSRDPSGANVLTF
>-|TRBJ1-2|TRBV4-1
CASSQESNRVDYGYTF
>-|TRBJ1-3|TRBV18
CASCATGAGNTIYF
>-|TRBJ2-3|TRBV9
CASSVGGSGNTDTQYF
>few|TRBJ2-3|TRBV10-1
CASSESRDILLTDTQYF
>-|TRBJ1-2|TRBV2
CASSDETGGYTF